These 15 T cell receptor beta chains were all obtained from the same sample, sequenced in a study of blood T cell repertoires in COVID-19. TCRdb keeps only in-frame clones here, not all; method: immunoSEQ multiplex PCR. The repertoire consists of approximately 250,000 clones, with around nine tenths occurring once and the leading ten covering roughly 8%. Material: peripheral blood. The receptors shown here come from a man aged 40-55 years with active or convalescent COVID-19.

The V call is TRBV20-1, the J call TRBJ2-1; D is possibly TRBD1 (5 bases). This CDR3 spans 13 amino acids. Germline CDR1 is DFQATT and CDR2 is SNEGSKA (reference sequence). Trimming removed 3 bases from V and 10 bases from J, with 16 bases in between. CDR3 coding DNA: TGCAGTGCTAGTACGAAGGGGCTCGGGGAGCAGTTCTTC. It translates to CSASTKGLGEQFF.

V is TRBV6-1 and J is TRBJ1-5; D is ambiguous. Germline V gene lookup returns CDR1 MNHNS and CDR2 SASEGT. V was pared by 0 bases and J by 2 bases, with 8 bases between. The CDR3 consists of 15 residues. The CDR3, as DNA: TGTGCCAGCAGTGAAGCCCACTTGGGCAATCAGCCCCAGCATTTT. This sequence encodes CASSEAHLGNQPQHF.

CDR3 bases: TGTGCCACCAGTGATTTGGGACAGGGGAGCGGCTACACCTTC. This sequence encodes CATSDLGQGSGYTF. The chain employs TRBV24-1 and TRBJ1-2, with TRBD1 matching 9 bases. CDR1 and CDR2 from the germline V gene are KGHDR and SFDVKD. V shed 0 bases and J 8 bases; nucleotides not matched to a gene: 3. The CDR3 extends over 14 amino acids.

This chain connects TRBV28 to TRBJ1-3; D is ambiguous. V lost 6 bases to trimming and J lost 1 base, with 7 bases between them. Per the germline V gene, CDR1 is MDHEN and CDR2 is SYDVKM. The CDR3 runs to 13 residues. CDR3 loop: CASSPGSGNTIYF. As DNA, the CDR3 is TGTGCCAGCAGCCCCGGGTCTGGAAACACCATATATTTT. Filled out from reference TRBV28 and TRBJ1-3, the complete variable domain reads DVKVTQSSRYLVKRTGEKVFLECVQDMDHENMFWYRQDPGLGLRLIYFSYDVKMKEKGDIPEGYSVSREKKERFSLILESASTNQTSMYLCASSPGSGNTIYFGEGSWLTVV.

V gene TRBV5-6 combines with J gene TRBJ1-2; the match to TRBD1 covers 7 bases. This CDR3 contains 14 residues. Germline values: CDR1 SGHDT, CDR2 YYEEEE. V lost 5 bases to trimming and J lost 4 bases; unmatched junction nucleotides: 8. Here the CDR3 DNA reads TGTGCCAGCAGACACGACAGGGAAGGCTATGGCTACACCTTC. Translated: CASRHDREGYGYTF.

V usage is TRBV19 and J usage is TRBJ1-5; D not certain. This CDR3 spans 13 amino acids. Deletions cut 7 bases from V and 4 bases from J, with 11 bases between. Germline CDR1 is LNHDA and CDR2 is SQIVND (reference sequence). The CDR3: CASTPAGNQPQHF. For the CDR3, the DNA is TGTGCCAGTACCCCGGCGGGAAATCAGCCCCAGCATTTT.

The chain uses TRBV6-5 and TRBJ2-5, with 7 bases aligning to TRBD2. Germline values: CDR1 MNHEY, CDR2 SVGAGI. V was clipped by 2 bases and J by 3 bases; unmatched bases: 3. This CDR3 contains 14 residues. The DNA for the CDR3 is TGTGCCAGCAGTTACCGTGGGGGGGAAGAGACCCAGTACTTC. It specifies CASSYRGGEETQYF.

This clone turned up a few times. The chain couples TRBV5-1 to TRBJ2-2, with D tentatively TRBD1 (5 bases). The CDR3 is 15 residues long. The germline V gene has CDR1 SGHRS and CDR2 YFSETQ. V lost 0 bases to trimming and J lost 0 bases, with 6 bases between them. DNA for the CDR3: TGCGCCAGCAGCTTGGGACAGACGAACACCGGGGAGCTGTTTTTT. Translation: CASSLGQTNTGELFF. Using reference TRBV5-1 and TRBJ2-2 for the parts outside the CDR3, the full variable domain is KAGVTQTPRYLIKTRGQQVTLSCSPISGHRSVSWYQQTPGQGLQFLFEYFSETQRNKGNFPGRFSGRQFSNSRSEMNVSTLELGDSALYLCASSLGQTNTGELFFGEGSRLTVL.

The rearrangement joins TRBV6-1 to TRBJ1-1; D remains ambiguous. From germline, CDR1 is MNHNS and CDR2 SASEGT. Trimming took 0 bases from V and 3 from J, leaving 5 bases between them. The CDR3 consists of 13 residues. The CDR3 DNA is TGTGCCAGCAGTGAAGCCATTTACACTGAAGCTTTCTTT. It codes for CASSEAIYTEAFF.

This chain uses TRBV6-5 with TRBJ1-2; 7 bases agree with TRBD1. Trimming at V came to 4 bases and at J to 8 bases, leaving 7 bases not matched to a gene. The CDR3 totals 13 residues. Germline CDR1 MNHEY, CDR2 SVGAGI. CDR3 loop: CASSLRQGYGYTF. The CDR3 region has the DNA TGTGCCAGCAGTTTAAGACAGGGATACGGCTACACCTTC.

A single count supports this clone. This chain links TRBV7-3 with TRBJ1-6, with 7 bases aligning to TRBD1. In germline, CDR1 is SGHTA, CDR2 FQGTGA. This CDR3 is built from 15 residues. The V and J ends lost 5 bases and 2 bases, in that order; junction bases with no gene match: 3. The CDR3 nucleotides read TGTGCCAGCAGCCCCGGGACAGCCTATAATTCACCCCTCCACTTT. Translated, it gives CASSPGTAYNSPLHF.

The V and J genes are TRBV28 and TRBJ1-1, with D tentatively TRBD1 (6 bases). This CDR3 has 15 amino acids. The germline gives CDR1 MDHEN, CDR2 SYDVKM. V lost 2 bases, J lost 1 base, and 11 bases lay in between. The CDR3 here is CASSLRGATNTEAFF. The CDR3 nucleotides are TGTGCCAGCAGTTTACGGGGGGCCACGAACACTGAAGCTTTCTTT. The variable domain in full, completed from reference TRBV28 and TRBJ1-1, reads DVKVTQSSRYLVKRTGEKVFLECVQDMDHENMFWYRQDPGLGLRLIYFSYDVKMKEKGDIPEGYSVSREKKERFSLILESASTNQTSMYLCASSLRGATNTEAFFGQGTRLTVV.

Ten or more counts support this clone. The CDR3: CATTSGRCLLCEQFF. CDR3 bases: TGCGCCACTACTAGCGGGAGGTGTCTCCTCTGTGAGCAGTTCTTC. This sequence joins TRBV10-1 and TRBJ2-1, with 12 bases matching TRBD2. The germline CDR1 and CDR2 sequences are WNHNN and SYGVQD (reference sequence). V shed 10 bases, J shed 9 bases, and the junction held 13 bases outside the gene matches. This CDR3 has 15 residues.

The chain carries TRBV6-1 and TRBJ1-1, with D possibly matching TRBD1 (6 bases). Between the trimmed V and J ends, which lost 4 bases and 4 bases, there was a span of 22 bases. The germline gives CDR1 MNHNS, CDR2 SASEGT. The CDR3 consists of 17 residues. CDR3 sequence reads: CASSVVDVGGQGTEAFF. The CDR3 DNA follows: TGTGCCAGCAGTGTAGTAGATGTGGGGGGGCAGGGCACTGAAGCTTTCTTT.

The CDR3 loop reads CASSKTVTRHF. DNA for the CDR3: TGTGCCAGCAGCAAGACTGTCACCCGGCATTTT. This sequence joins TRBV7-6 and TRBJ1-5, with D hard to call. The length of the CDR3 is 11 residues. From germline, CDR1 is SGHVS and CDR2 FNYEAQ. V lost 5 bases to trimming and J lost 15 bases, with 14 bases between them.